A single sample gave rise to the 8 T cell receptor beta chains below, sequenced in a study of T cell responses to AZD1222 COVID-19 vaccine. The assay was immunoSEQ multiplex PCR, and TCRdb's table has in-frame clones only and misses some. The sample yields 150,000 to 200,000 clones, 80% to 95% seen once. The material was peripheral blood, obtained 28 days after the second AZD1222 dose. The receptor source for this set is an adult who received the AZD1222 COVID-19 vaccine.

Only one count was recorded for this clone. The chain links TRBV7-2 to TRBJ2-3; the D gene is possibly TRBD2 (5 bases). V shed 5 bases and J shed 1 base, with 13 bases lying between them. The CDR3 is 15 amino acids. The germline gives CDR1 SGHTA, CDR2 FQGNSA. Written as DNA, the CDR3 is TGTGCCAGCAGCCTCGAGCGGAGCCGCACAGATACGCAGTATTTT. Translating it yields CASSLERSRTDTQYF.

This chain links TRBV5-1 with TRBJ1-2; D is unclear. Looked up from germline, CDR1 is SGHRS and CDR2 is YFSETQ. CDR3 length equals 13 residues. V lost 6 bases and J lost 3, with 12 bases in between. The chain's CDR3 is CASTPSAHYGYTF. For the CDR3, the DNA is TGCGCCAGCACCCCGTCGGCCCACTATGGCTACACCTTC.

V and J are TRBV12-5 and TRBJ1-3; maybe TRBD1 (5 bases). Trimming left V 3 bases short and J 1 base short, with 19 bases between. The germline V gene has CDR1 LGHNT and CDR2 FRNRAP. CDR3 length equals 18 residues. This CDR3 is CASGFAGGARSSGNTIYF. In DNA form, the CDR3 reads TGTGCTAGTGGTTTCGCGGGTGGGGCGAGGTCATCTGGAAACACCATATATTTT.

The chain uses TRBV20-1 and TRBJ2-3; D uncertain. This CDR3 contains 12 residues. V was cut by 3 bases and J by 2 bases, with 6 bases left in between. CDR1 DFQATT and CDR2 SNEGSKA come from the germline V gene (reference sequence). The chain's CDR3 is CSASGDTDTQYF. The CDR3 DNA follows: TGCAGTGCTAGTGGCGACACAGATACGCAGTATTTT.

This chain links TRBV11-3 with TRBJ2-7; D possibly uses TRBD1 or TRBD2 (5 bases each). Trimming cost V 5 bases and J 7 bases, with 15 bases left between them. The CDR3 length is 13 residues. Germline V gives CDR1 SGHNT, CDR2 YENEEA. CDR3 DNA sequence: TGTGCCAGCAGCCCGGGACCTCCCGGGGAGCAGTACTTC. Translation gives CASSPGPPGEQYF.

This clone has only one observation. The chain carries TRBV15 and TRBJ1-4; no firm D call. Germline V CDR1 and CDR2: LNHNV, YYDKDF (reference sequence). The CDR3 length is 14 residues. V was trimmed by 0 bases and J by 5 bases, leaving 7 bases between them. Written as DNA, the CDR3 is TGTGCCACCAGCAGAGACCGTTGGAATGAAAAACTGTTTTTT. It specifies CATSRDRWNEKLFF. The full variable domain, with the rest looked up from reference TRBV15 and TRBJ1-4, is DAMVIQNPRYQVTQFGKPVTLSCSQTLNHNVMYWYQQKSSQAPKLLFHYYDKDFNNEADTPDNFQSRRPNTSFCFLDIRSPGLGDTAMYLCATSRDRWNEKLFFGSGTQLSVL.

The rearrangement uses TRBV2 and TRBJ1-1; 10 nucleotides agree with TRBD1. After removal of 5 bases from V and 6 bases from J, the junction contained 9 bases not matched to a gene. The CDR3 extends over 15 amino acids. Per the germline V gene, CDR1 is SNHLY and CDR2 is FYNNEI. Written as DNA, the CDR3 is TGTGCCAGCAGTCCAACCGGACAGGGGGTAGCTGAAGCTTTCTTT. This gives the protein CASSPTGQGVAEAFF.

The chain joins TRBV11-2 to TRBJ1-1; D may be TRBD1 (5 bases). Germline CDR1 SGHAT, CDR2 FQNNGV. V shed 1 base and J shed 6 bases, with 12 bases lying between them. This CDR3 has 14 residues. CDR3 loop: CASSLGGGRPEAFF. The CDR3 DNA sequence: TGTGCCAGCAGCTTAGGGGGCGGGAGACCTGAAGCTTTCTTT.